This TCR beta chain was sequenced in a study of blood T cell repertoires in COVID-19. Recovered Cohort 3 donors showed two negative PCRs, clearance, or symptom resolution. Here immunoSEQ multiplex PCR was the method, and the copy in TCRdb shows in-frame clones only, minus some. The repertoire holds under 300,000 clones, with roughly 89% as singletons. Germline V lookup: CDR1 KGHDR, CDR2 SFDVKD. CDR3 size: 16 residues. Between the trimmed V and J ends, which lost 4 bases and 7 bases, there was a span of 18 bases. The V gene is TRBV24-1, the J gene TRBJ1-4, with no clear D. Sequenced sample: PBMCs or T cells enriched from blood (not recorded which). The sequence was collected from a woman aged 55-70 years who had recovered from COVID-19. The CDR3 is CATSDPKAGGFEKLFF. Here the CDR3 DNA reads TGTGCCACCAGTGACCCGAAGGCGGGAGGGTTTGAAAAACTGTTTTTT.